The T cell receptor beta chain described here comes from a study of cytomegalovirus exposure and HLA in healthy donors. Primers for the PCR totalled 60 Vbeta and 13 Jbeta. The table came from immunoSEQ multiplex PCR; TCRdb's copy has only in-frame clones and leaves some out. The data show about 200,000 clones, roughly an eighth seen once. Of note for this clone: Its target is unknown.

Overall study findings and caveats: A later analysis found TCR association rates differed by HLA locus, highest for DRB1 and lowest for HLA-C.

The source of this sequence is a man aged 45-65 years in good health and CMV-seropositive. Sequencing was performed on PBMCs.

CDR3 loop: CASSPRQGHTIYF. CDR3 sequence (DNA): TGTGCCAGCAGCCCTCGACAGGGTCACACCATATATTTT. The chain is built from TRBV11-2 and TRBJ1-3; 7 positions match TRBD1. The CDR3 has 13 residues. CDR1 and CDR2 (germline): SGHAT, FQNNGV. The trim removed 5 bases at V and 8 bases at J, leaving 6 bases unmatched. The variable domain in full, with the rest retrieved from reference TRBV11-2 and TRBJ1-3, is EAGVAQSPRYKIIEKRQSVAFWCNPISGHATLYWYQQILGQGPKLLIQFQNNGVVDDSQLPKDRFSAERLKGVDSTLKIQPAKLEDSAVYLCASSPRQGHTIYFGEGSWLTVV.